A selection of T cell receptor beta chains follows, all from one sample in a study of control samples from healthy donors and cancer patients. Repertoires were generated with immunoSEQ multiplex PCR, while TCRdb's copy carries only in-frame clones and drops some. The sample contains some 250,000 clones, about 80% of which appear only once. The specimen was PBMCs. These TCRs come from a woman aged 55-69 years with lung cancer. Both conserved end residues are part of each CDR3. Each record gives: J gene, V gene, CDR3 protein.

TRBJ2-3,TRBV11-2,CASSMGTTSGAIDTQYF
TRBJ1-5,TRBV30,CAWSGGLGNQPQHF
TRBJ1-1,TRBV27,CASSLQGNTEAFF
TRBJ2-2,TRBV28,CASGTQREITGELFF
TRBJ2-7,TRBV20-1,CSASRFGTGFRREQYF
TRBJ2-5,TRBV9,CASSGWGGPQETQYF
TRBJ2-3,TRBV15,CATSRSRGADTDTQYF
TRBJ2-4,TRBV18,CASSPQAGTVLNIQYF
TRBJ1-2,TRBV9,CASSVEPGRGYTF
TRBJ1-3,TRBV5-1,CASSFWGQAASGNTIYF
TRBJ1-5,TRBV9,CASSVQGDSNQPQHF